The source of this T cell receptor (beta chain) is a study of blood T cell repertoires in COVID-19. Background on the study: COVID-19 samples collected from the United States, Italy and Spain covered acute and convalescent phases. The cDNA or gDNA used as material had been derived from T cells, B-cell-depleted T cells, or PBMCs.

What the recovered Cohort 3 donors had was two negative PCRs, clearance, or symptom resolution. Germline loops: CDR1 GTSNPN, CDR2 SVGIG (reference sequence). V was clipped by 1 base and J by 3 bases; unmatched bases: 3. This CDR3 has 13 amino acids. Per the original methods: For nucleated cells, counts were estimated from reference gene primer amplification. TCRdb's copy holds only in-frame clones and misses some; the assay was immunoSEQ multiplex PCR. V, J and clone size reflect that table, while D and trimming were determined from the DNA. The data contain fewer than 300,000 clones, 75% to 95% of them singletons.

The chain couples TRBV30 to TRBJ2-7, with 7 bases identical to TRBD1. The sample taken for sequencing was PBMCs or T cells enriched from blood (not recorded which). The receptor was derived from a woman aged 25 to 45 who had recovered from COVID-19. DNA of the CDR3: TGTGCCTGGAGTGAACAGGGGTTCTACGAGCAGTACTTC. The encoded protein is CAWSEQGFYEQYF.